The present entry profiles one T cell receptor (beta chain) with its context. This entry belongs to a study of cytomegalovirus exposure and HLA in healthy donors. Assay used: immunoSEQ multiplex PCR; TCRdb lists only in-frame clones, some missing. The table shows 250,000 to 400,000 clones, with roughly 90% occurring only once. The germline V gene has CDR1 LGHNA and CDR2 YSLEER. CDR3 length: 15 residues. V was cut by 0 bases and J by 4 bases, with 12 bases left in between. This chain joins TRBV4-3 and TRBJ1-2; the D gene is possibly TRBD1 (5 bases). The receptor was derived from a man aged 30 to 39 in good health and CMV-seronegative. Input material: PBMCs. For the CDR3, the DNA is TGCGCCAGCAGCCAAGACAGGGAATTCACCTATGGCTACACCTTC. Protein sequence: CASSQDREFTYGYTF.